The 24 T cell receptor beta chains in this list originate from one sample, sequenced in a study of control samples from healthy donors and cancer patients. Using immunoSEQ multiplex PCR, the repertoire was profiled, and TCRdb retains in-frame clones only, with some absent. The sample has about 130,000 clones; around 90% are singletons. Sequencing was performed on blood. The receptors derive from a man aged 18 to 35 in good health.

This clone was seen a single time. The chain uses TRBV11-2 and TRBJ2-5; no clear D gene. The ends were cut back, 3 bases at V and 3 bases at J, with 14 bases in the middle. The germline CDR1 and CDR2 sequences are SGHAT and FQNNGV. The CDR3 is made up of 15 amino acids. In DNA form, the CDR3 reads TGTGCCAGCAGCTTCGAATTGGCGCCTAAAGAGACCCAGTACTTC. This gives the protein CASSFELAPKETQYF.

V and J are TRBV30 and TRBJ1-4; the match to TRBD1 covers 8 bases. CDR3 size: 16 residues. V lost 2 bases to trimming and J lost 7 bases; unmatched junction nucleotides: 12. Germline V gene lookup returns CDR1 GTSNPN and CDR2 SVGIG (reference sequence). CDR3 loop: CAWSTGQGSGGEKLFF. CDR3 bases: TGTGCCTGGAGTACCGGACAGGGCAGTGGAGGTGAAAAACTGTTTTTT.

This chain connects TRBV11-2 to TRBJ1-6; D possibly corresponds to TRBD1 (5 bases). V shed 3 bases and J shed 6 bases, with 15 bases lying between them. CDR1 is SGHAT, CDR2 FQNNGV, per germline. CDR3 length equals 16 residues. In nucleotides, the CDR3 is TGTGCCAGCAGCTTTAGGGGTGACCGATTTAATTCACCCCTCCACTTT. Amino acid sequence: CASSFRGDRFNSPLHF.

The CDR3 loop is CASSLGQQISYEQYF. Written as DNA, the CDR3 is TGTGCCAGCAGCCTGGGGCAACAGATTTCCTACGAGCAGTACTTC. The chain recombines TRBV5-8 with TRBJ2-7; D is perhaps TRBD1 (5 bases). This CDR3 contains 15 residues. The V and J ends lost 4 bases and 1 base respectively, with 15 bases between them. From germline, CDR1 is SGHTS and CDR2 YDEGEE.

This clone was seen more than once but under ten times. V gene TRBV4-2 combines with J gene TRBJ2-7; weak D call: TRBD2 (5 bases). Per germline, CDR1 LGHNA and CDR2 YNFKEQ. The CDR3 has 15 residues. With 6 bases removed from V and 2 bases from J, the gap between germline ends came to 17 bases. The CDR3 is CASSAGLADPYEQYF. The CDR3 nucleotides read TGTGCCAGCAGTGCGGGCCTGGCGGATCCCTACGAGCAGTACTTC.

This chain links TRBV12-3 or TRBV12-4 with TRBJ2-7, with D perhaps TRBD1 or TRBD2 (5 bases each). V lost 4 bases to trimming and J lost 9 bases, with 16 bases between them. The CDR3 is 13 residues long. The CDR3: CASSWGPGSGQYF. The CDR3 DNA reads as TGTGCCAGCAGTTGGGGCCCGGGGAGCGGGCAGTACTTC.

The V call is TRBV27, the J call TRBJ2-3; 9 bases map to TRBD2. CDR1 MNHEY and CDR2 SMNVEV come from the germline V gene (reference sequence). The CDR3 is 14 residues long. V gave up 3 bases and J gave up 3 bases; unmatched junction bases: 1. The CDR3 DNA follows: TGTGCCAGCAGTTTGGCGGGGGGGACAGATACGCAGTATTTT. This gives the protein CASSLAGGTDTQYF.

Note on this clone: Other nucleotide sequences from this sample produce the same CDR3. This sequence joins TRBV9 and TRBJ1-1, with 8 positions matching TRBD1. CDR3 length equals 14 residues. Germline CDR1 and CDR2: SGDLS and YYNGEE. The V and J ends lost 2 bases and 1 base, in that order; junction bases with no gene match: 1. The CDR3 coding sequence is TGTGCCAGCAGCGTTGGACAGGGGAACACTGAAGCTTTCTTT. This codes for CASSVGQGNTEAFF.

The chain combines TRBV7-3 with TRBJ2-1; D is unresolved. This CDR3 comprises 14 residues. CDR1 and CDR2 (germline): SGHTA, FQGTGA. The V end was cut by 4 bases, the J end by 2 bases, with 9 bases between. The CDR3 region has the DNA TGTGCCAGCAGCTCTACGGCAGCCTACAATGAGCAGTTCTTC. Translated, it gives CASSSTAAYNEQFF.

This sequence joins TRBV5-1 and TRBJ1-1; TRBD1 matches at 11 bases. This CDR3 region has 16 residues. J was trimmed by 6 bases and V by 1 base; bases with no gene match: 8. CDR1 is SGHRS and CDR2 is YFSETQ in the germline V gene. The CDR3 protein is CASSLNLGQGAPEAFF. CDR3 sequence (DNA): TGCGCCAGCAGCTTGAATTTAGGACAGGGGGCTCCTGAAGCTTTCTTT.

The CDR3 DNA is TGTGCCAGCAGCCCCCGGACAGGGGGTCGCTCTGGGGCCAACGTCCTGACTTTC. The encoded protein is CASSPRTGGRSGANVLTF. The chain couples TRBV9 to TRBJ2-6; the match to TRBD1 covers 10 bases. J gave up 0 bases and V 4 bases, and 7 bases lay outside the gene matches. The CDR3 runs 18 residues. The germline gives CDR1 SGDLS, CDR2 YYNGEE.

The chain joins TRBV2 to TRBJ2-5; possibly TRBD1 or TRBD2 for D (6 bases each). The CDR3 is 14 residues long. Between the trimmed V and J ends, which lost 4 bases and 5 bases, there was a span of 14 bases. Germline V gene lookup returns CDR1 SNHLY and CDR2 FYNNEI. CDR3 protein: CASSVWGAQETQYF. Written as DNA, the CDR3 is TGTGCCAGCAGTGTGTGGGGGGCCCAGGAGACCCAGTACTTC.

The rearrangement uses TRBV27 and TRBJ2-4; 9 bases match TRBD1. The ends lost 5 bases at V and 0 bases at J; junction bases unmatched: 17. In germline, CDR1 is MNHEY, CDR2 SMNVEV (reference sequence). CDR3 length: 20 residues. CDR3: CASSPLGQGRHTLAKNIQYF. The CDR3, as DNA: TGTGCCAGCAGTCCGCTCGGACAGGGGCGTCACACTCTAGCCAAAAACATTCAGTACTTC.

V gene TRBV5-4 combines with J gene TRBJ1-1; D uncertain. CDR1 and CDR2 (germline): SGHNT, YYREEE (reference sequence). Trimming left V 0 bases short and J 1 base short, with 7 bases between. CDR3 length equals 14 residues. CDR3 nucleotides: TGTGCCAGCAGCTTGGCATCGGCGAACACTGAAGCTTTCTTT. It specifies CASSLASANTEAFF. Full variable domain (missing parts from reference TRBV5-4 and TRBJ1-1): ETGVTQSPTHLIKTRGQQVTLRCSSQSGHNTVSWYQQALGQGPQFIFQYYREEENGRGNFPPRFSGLQFPNYSSELNVNALELDDSALYLCASSLASANTEAFFGQGTRLTVV.

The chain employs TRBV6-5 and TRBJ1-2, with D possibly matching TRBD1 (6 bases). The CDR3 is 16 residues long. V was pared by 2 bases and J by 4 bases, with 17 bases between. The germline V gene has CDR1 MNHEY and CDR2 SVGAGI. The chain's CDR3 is CASSYNAAGEPYGYTF. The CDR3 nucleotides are TGTGCCAGCAGTTACAATGCGGCAGGGGAGCCCTATGGCTACACCTTC.

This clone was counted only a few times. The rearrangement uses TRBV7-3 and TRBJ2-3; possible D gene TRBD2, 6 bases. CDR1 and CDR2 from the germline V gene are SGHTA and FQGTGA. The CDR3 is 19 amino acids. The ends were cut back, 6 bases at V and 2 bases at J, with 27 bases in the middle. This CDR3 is CASSPSLHPASAHTDTQYF. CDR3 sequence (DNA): TGTGCCAGCAGTCCGTCCCTCCATCCAGCTAGCGCCCACACAGATACGCAGTATTTT.

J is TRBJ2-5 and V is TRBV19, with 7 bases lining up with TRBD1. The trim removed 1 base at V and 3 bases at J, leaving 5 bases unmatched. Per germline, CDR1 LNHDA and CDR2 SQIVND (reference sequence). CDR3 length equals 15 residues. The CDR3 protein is CASSIGITGEETQYF. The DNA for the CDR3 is TGTGCCAGTAGTATAGGGATCACAGGGGAAGAGACCCAGTACTTC.

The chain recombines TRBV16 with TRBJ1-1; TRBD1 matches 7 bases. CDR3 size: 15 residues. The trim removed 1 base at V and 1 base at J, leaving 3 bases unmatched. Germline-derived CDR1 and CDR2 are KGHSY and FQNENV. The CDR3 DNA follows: TGTGCCAGCAGCCAATTAACAGGGGAGAACACTGAAGCTTTCTTT. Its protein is CASSQLTGENTEAFF.

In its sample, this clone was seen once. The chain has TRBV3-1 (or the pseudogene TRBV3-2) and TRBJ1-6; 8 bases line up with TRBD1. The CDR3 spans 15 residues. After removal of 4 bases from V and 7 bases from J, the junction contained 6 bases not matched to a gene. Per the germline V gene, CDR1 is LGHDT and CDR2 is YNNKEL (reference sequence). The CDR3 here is CASSRTAGGNSPLHF. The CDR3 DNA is TGTGCCAGCAGCCGGACGGCAGGGGGCAATTCACCCCTCCACTTT.

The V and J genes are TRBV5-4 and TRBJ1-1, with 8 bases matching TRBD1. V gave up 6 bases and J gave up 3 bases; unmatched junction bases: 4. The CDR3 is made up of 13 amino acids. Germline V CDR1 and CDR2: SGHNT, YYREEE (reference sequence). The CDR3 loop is CASIGQGDTEAFF. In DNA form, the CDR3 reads TGTGCCAGCATCGGACAGGGCGACACTGAAGCTTTCTTT.

Here the CDR3 reads CASSLERLMNTEAFF. The CDR3 DNA follows: TGTGCCAGCAGCTTAGAACGTTTGATGAACACTGAAGCTTTCTTT. This chain connects TRBV7-9 to TRBJ1-1; D is unclear. The germline V gene encodes CDR1 SEHNR and CDR2 FQNEAQ (reference sequence). V lost 1 base and J lost 0, with 9 bases in between. This CDR3 has 15 amino acids. Complete variable domain (other parts from reference TRBV7-9 and TRBJ1-1): DTGVSQNPRHKITKRGQNVTFRCDPISEHNRLYWYRQTLGQGPEFLTYFQNEAQLEKSRLLSDRFSAERPKGSFSTLEIQRTEQGDSAMYLCASSLERLMNTEAFFGQGTRLTVV.

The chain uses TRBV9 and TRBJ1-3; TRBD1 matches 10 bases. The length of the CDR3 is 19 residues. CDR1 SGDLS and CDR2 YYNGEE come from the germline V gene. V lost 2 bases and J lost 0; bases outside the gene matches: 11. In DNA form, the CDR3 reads TGTGCCAGCAGCGTTAGCCGGGACAGGGGCTCGAGCTCTGGAAACACCATATATTTT. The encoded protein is CASSVSRDRGSSSGNTIYF.

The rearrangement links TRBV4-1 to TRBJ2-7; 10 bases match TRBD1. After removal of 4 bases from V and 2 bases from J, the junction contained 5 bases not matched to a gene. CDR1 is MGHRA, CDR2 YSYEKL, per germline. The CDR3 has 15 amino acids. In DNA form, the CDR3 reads TGCGCCAGCAGCCTCGACAGGGGGCTTCCCTACGAGCAGTACTTC. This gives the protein CASSLDRGLPYEQYF.

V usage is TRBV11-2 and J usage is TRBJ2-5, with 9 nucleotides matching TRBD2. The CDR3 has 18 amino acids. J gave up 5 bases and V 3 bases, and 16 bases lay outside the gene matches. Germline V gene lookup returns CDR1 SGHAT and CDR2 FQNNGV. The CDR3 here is CASSFAPRLAGNRETQYF. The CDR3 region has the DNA TGTGCCAGCAGCTTTGCCCCTCGCCTAGCGGGGAATCGGGAGACCCAGTACTTC.